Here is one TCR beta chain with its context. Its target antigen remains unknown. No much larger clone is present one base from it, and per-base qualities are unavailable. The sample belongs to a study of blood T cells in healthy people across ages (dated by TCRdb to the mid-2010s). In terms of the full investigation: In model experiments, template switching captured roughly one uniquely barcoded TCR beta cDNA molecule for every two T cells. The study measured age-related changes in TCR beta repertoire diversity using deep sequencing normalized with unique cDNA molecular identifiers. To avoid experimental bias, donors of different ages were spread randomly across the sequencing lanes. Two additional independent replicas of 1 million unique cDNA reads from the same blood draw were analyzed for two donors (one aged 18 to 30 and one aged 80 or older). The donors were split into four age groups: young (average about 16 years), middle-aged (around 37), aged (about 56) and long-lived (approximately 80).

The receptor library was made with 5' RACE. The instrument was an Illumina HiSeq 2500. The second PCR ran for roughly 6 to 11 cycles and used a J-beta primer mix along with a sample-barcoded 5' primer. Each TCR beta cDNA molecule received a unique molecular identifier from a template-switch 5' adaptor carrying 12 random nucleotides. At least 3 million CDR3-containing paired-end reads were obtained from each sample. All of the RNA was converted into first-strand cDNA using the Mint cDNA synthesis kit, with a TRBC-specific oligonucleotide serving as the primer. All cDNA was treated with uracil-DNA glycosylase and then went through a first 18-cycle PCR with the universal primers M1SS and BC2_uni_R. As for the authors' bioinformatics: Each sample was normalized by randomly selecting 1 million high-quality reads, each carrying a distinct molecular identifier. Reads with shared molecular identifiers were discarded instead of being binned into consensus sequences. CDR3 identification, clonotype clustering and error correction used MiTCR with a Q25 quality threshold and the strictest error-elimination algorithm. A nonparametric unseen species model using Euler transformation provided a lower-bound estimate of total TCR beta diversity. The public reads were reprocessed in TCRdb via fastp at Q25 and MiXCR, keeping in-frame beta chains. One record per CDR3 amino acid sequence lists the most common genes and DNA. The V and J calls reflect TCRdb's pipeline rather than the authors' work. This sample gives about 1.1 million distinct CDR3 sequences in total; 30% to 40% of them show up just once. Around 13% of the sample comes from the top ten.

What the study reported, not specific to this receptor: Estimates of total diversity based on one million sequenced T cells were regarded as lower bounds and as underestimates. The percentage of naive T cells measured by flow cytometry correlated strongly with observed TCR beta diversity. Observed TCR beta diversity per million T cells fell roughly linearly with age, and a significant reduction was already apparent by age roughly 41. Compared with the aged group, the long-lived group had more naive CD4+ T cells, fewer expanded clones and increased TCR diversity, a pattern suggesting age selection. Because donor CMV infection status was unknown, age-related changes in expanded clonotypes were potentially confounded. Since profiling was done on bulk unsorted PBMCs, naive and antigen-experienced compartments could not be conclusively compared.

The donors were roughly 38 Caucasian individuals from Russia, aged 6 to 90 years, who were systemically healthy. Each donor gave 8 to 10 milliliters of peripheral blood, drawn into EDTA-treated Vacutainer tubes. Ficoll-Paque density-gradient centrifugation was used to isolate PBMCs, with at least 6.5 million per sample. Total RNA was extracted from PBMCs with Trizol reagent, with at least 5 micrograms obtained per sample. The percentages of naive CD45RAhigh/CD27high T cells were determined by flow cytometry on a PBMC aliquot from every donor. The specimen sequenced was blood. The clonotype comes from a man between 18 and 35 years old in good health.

The nucleotide sequence is given as TGTGCCAGCACCCCACGGGCAGAGACCCAGTACTTC. This gives the protein CASTPRAETQYF. This chain is built from TRBV7-2 and TRBJ2-5, with no confidently assigned D gene. V and J are truncated by 7 bases and 4 bases respectively, leaving an intervening sequence of 10 bases. The CDR3 runs 12 residues from the cysteine to the phenylalanine. The retained sequence is limited to the CDR3, 36 bases, with the frame set at the first base. CDR1 SGHTA and CDR2 FQGNSA are derived from the germline V gene.